The clone carrying this T cell receptor (beta chain) came up a few times. The use of a sample-barcoded 5' primer and a J-beta primer mix characterized a second PCR of about 7 to 12 cycles. MiXCR was run by TCRdb on the 5' RACE reads, yielding one entry per CDR3 protein. The data show 700,000 to 900,000 distinct CDR3 sequences, about a quarter seen once. The CDR3 totals 12 residues. The germline V gene encodes CDR1 MNHEY and CDR2 SMNVEV (reference sequence). Germline trimming cut 4 bases from V and 5 bases from J; bases unmatched to any gene: 1. This entry belongs to a study of blood T cells in healthy people across ages. The sample also formed part of further work on T cells of mothers and their children.

The V gene is TRBV27, the J gene TRBJ1-2, with 7 bases identical to TRBD1. Sequencing was performed on blood. The clonotype comes from a boy younger than 18 in good health. The CDR3 protein is CASSSTGYGYTF. CDR3 DNA sequence: TGTGCCAGCAGTTCGACAGGGTATGGCTACACCTTC.